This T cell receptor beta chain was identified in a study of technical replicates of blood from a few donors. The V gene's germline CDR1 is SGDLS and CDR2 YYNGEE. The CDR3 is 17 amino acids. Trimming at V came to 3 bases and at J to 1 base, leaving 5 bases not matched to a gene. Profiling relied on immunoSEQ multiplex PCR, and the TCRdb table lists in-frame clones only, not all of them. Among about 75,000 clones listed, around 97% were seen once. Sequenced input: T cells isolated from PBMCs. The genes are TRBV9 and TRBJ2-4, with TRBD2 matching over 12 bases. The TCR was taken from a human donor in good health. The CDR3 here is CASSETSGSRAKNIQYF. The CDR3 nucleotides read TGTGCCAGCAGCGAGACTAGCGGGAGTAGGGCCAAAAACATTCAGTACTTC.